This is a list of T cell receptor beta chains from one sample in a study of PD-1 blockade in classical Hodgkin lymphoma. Some clones are missing from TCRdb's copy, which holds only in-frame ones; the method was immunoSEQ multiplex PCR. The table has about 1,500 clones, approximately 84% seen once. The sequenced sample was CD8+ T cells from blood, obtained at baseline. All receptors derive from a human donor with classical Hodgkin lymphoma. Both conserved end residues are part of each CDR3. D genes are given only for firm matches. Size is omitted from some rows. Given values are once, few, many or a class for expanded clones.

>TRBD2|TRBV6-5|-|TRBJ2-4
CASSRTSGVKNIQYF
TGTGCCAGCAGCCGGACTAGCGGGGTGAAAAACATTCAGTACTTC
>-|TRBV25-1|-|TRBJ2-2
CATTGAGELFF
TGTGCCACCACAGGAGCCGGGGAGCTGTTTTTT
>-|TRBV4-1|-|TRBJ2-1
CASSQDQSSYNEQFF
TGCGCCAGCAGCCAAGATCAAAGCTCCTACAATGAGCAGTTCTTC
>TRBD1|TRBV19|-|TRBJ1-5
CASSIGTAQPQHF
TGTGCCAGTAGTATTGGGACAGCGCAGCCCCAGCATTTT
>TRBD1|TRBV15|few|TRBJ2-7
CATSRDLGQGHEQYF
TGTGCCACCAGCAGAGATCTGGGACAGGGGCACGAGCAGTACTTC
>-|TRBV7-8|once|TRBJ1-2
CASSLDTAPIGYTF
TGTGCCAGCAGCTTAGACACAGCCCCTATAGGCTACACCTTC
>-|TRBV30|few|TRBJ1-1
CAWISGVPEAFF
TGTGCCTGGATCTCGGGGGTCCCTGAAGCTTTCTTT
>-|TRBV2|-|TRBJ2-5
CANSGPPRQETQYF
TGTGCCAATTCAGGGCCGCCCCGACAAGAGACCCAGTACTTC
>TRBD1|TRBV30|once|TRBJ1-2
CAWSQGAQLIYGYTF
TGTGCCTGGAGTCAGGGGGCGCAACTCATCTATGGCTACACCTTC
>-|TRBV2|-|TRBJ2-1
CASREGLQNEQFF
TGTGCCAGCAGAGAAGGGTTACAGAATGAGCAGTTCTTC
>TRBD2|TRBV7-9|-|TRBJ2-3
CASSRLAGGPSTDTQYF
TGTGCCAGCAGCCGACTAGCGGGGGGGCCGAGCACAGATACGCAGTATTTT
>-|TRBV27|-|TRBJ2-7
CASSYGHSYEQYF
TGTGCCAGCAGTTATGGACACTCCTACGAGCAGTACTTC
>-|TRBV6-4|-|TRBJ1-2
CASSYSRDERKTYGYTF
TGTGCCAGCAGTTATTCAAGAGATGAGAGAAAGACCTATGGCTACACCTTC
>-|TRBV19|-|TRBJ1-5
CASSIVLSQPQHF
TGTGCCAGTAGTATAGTGCTTAGTCAGCCCCAGCATTTT
>-|TRBV29-1|-|TRBJ1-2
CSSDPAGTIGYTF
TGCAGCTCTGACCCAGCCGGTACGATTGGCTACACCTTC
>-|TRBV2|few|TRBJ1-6
CASSEAPGGDSPLHF
TGTGCCAGCAGTGAAGCGCCAGGAGGGGACTCACCCCTCCACTTT
>TRBD2|TRBV12-5|-|TRBJ2-3
CASVLTSVRSTDTQYF
TGTGCTAGTGTCCTAACTAGCGTTCGAAGCACAGATACGCAGTATTTT
>-|TRBV27|-|TRBJ2-1
CASSTSSYNEQFF
TGTGCCAGCTCGACAAGCTCCTACAATGAGCAGTTCTTC
>-|TRBV7-9|few|TRBJ1-5
CASSAMGGQPQHF
TGTGCCAGCAGCGCCATGGGGGGGCAGCCCCAGCATTTT
>TRBD1|TRBV11-1|-|TRBJ2-7
CASSARDRVHEQYF
TGTGCCAGCAGCGCCCGAGACAGGGTTCACGAGCAGTACTTC
>-|TRBV7-9|-|TRBJ1-2
CASSPRRTQGWGYTF
TGTGCCAGCAGCCCAAGGCGGACCCAAGGGTGGGGCTACACCTTC
>-|TRBV5-1|-|TRBJ2-3
CASSLESLTRTDTQYF
TGCGCCAGCAGCTTGGAATCCCTGACCCGCACAGATACGCAGTATTTT
>-|TRBV5-1|-|TRBJ2-7
CASSGTRGDEQYF
TGCGCCAGCAGCGGGACACGGGGAGACGAGCAGTACTTC
>-|TRBV27|-|TRBJ1-5
CASSLVGSNQPQHF
TGTGCCAGCAGTTTGGTAGGGTCCAATCAGCCCCAGCATTTT
>-|TRBV7-9|-|TRBJ2-7
CASSEQVTYEQYF
TGTGCCAGCAGCGAACAGGTTACCTACGAGCAGTACTTC
>-|TRBV19|-|TRBJ2-3
CASSLTSGDTDTQYF
TGTGCCAGTAGTTTAACATCGGGAGACACAGATACGCAGTATTTT
>-|TRBV19|-|TRBJ2-5
CASSMDGDQETQYF
TGTGCCAGTAGTATGGACGGAGACCAAGAGACCCAGTACTTC
>-|TRBV19|-|TRBJ2-7
CASSIDASSYEQYF
TGTGCCAGTAGTATCGATGCCAGCTCCTACGAGCAGTACTTC
>-|TRBV7-9|few|TRBJ1-2
CASSTTGPLGYGYTF
TGTGCCAGCAGCACGACAGGCCCTCTGGGTTATGGCTACACCTTC
>TRBD1|TRBV30|-|TRBJ2-7
CAWRDTGGNPYEQYF
TGTGCCTGGAGAGATACAGGGGGCAACCCGTACGAGCAGTACTTC
>-|TRBV11-1|-|TRBJ2-5
CASSLWYRQETQYF
TGTGCCAGCAGCTTATGGTACAGACAAGAGACCCAGTACTTC
>TRBD1|TRBV19|-|TRBJ2-7
CASSPRWDRAYEQYF
TGTGCCAGTAGTCCTAGGTGGGACAGGGCCTACGAGCAGTACTTC
>-|TRBV6-4|-|TRBJ2-3
CASSELAGATDTQYF
TGTGCCAGCAGTGAGTTGGCGGGGGCCACAGATACGCAGTATTTT
>-|TRBV4-1|-|TRBJ1-4
CALPWRSDVGEKLFF
TGCGCCTTACCTTGGCGGAGCGACGTGGGTGAAAAACTGTTTTTT
>-|TRBV6-5|once|TRBJ1-2
CASSYSPQGLDGYTF
TGTGCCAGCAGTTACTCCCCTCAGGGACTAGACGGCTACACCTTC
>-|TRBV4-1|once|TRBJ2-7
CASSQERYTVDPYEQYF
TGCGCCAGCAGCCAAGAAAGATACACAGTGGACCCCTACGAGCAGTACTTC
>-|TRBV5-1|hyperexpanded|TRBJ2-7
CASSAAGYYEQYF
TGCGCCAGCAGCGCCGCAGGCTACTACGAGCAGTACTTC
>TRBD2|TRBV2|-|TRBJ2-2
CASSPRLAGAFPGGGELFF
TGTGCCAGCAGTCCCCGACTAGCGGGGGCTTTCCCAGGTGGCGGGGAGCTGTTTTTT
>-|TRBV19|once|TRBJ1-5
CASSPPGQPQHF
TGTGCCAGTAGTCCCCCCGGCCAGCCCCAGCATTTT
>-|TRBV4-1|-|TRBJ2-3
CASSQVLVDTQYF
TGCGCCAGCAGCCAGGTATTGGTAGATACGCAGTATTTT
>-|TRBV27|-|TRBJ2-1
CASSFYPRDSPNEQFF
TGTGCCAGCAGTTTTTACCCGAGGGATAGCCCTAATGAGCAGTTCTTC